This is a list of T cell receptor beta chains from one sample in a study of beta chain features in type 1 diabetes. The repertoire was sequenced with immunoSEQ multiplex PCR; TCRdb's copy has only in-frame clones and lacks some. This table holds under 300,000 clones, approximately 10% found once. The sample consisted of naive CD4+ T cells from blood. The source of these receptors is a man aged 25-40 years with type 1 diabetes. Each CDR3 is given with its conserved first and last residue. The D gene is left open where the match is weak. Size values are once, few and many counts, or a class for expanded clones, and some rows have none.

clone size | D gene | J gene | V gene | CDR3 DNA | CDR3 protein
NA | TRBD1 | TRBJ2-6 | TRBV5-1 | TGCGCCAGCAGCTTACCAGGGGGCTCTGGGGCCAACGTCCTGACTTTC | CASSLPGGSGANVLTF
few | NA | TRBJ1-2 | TRBV30 | TGTGCCTGGAGTCAGGGCCCCCTTGGGGGCTACACCTTC | CAWSQGPLGGYTF
few | NA | TRBJ1-1 | TRBV7-9 | TGTGCCAGTCGCGAGGTGAACACTGAAGCTTTCTTT | CASREVNTEAFF
NA | NA | TRBJ2-1 | TRBV18 | TGTGCCAGCTCACCGGCCGTATACAATGAGCAGTTCTTC | CASSPAVYNEQFF
NA | TRBD2 | TRBJ2-3 | TRBV9 | TGTGCCAGCAGCGTAGTCTCAGCGGGGGGGAGAACAGATACGCAGTATTTT | CASSVVSAGGRTDTQYF
few | NA | TRBJ2-7 | TRBV4-2 | TGTGCCAGCAGCCAAGATCCAGCGACCTCCTACGAGCAGTACTTC | CASSQDPATSYEQYF
few | NA | TRBJ2-5 | TRBV2 | TGTGCCAGCCCACAAGGGGTAGGGCAAGAGACCCAGTACTTC | CASPQGVGQETQYF
NA | TRBD1 | TRBJ2-7 | TRBV9 | TGTGCCAGCAGCGGGGACAGCCGGATTGGATACGAGCAGTACTTC | CASSGDSRIGYEQYF
few | TRBD1 | TRBJ1-6 | TRBV6-5 | TGTGCCAGCAGTTACCTCCAGGGGACAGGAGGTTCACCCCTCCACTTT | CASSYLQGTGGSPLHF
NA | NA | TRBJ2-3 | TRBV7-2 | TGTGCCAGCAGCTTAAGCCGACTAGATACGCAGTATTTT | CASSLSRLDTQYF
NA | NA | TRBJ2-7 | TRBV6-5 | TGTGCCAGCAGCCTTTATCCCCAGGGAACTTACGAGCAGTACTTC | CASSLYPQGTYEQYF
NA | NA | TRBJ1-2 | TRBV5-6 | TGTGCCAGCAGCTTGTTGGGCATTCGGGGCTACACCTTC | CASSLLGIRGYTF
few | NA | TRBJ1-1 | TRBV7-2 | TGTGCCAGCAGCTTACAAGGGGGCACTGAAGCTTTCTTT | CASSLQGGTEAFF
once | NA | TRBJ2-7 | TRBV2 | TGCGCCAGCAGGCCCACAGGATTTCTGGACGAGCAGTACTTC | CASRPTGFLDEQYF
NA | NA | TRBJ1-1 | TRBV7-9 | TGTGCCAGCAGCCAGGCAGTCGAAGCTTTCTTT | CASSQAVEAFF
NA | TRBD2 | TRBJ2-1 | TRBV12-5 | TGTGCTAGTGGTTTGGTCCGACTAGCGGGGGGCCCGTCCTCCTACAATGAGCAGTTCTTC | CASGLVRLAGGPSSYNEQFF
few | TRBD1 | TRBJ2-2 | TRBV5-4 | TGTGCCAGCAGCTCCCGACAGGGCCACACCGGGGAGCTGTTTTTT | CASSSRQGHTGELFF
NA | NA | TRBJ2-4 | TRBV5-1 | TGCGCCAGCAGCCGTGGGGAGACGCAAAACATTCAGTACTTC | CASSRGETQNIQYF
few | TRBD1 | TRBJ1-1 | TRBV7-9 | TGTGCCAGCAGCTACAGGGGGGACACTGAAGCTTTCTTT | CASSYRGDTEAFF
few | NA | TRBJ1-1 | TRBV7-9 | TGTGCCAGCAGCTCCACGGCGGCAAACACTGAAGCTTTCTTT | CASSSTAANTEAFF
NA | TRBD2 | TRBJ2-1 | TRBV27 | TGTGCCAGCCAAAACCTAGCGGGGGGCTCTGAGCAGTTCTTC | CASQNLAGGSEQFF
NA | TRBD2 | TRBJ2-5 | TRBV7-3 | TGTGCCAGCAGCCAGACTAGCGGGGGGGAAGAGACCCAGTACTTC | CASSQTSGGEETQYF
few | NA | TRBJ1-4 | TRBV11-2 | TGTGCCAGCAGCTCGGGAGGGGCGACTAATGAAAAACTGTTTTTT | CASSSGGATNEKLFF
few | TRBD1 | TRBJ1-2 | TRBV27 | TGTGCCAGCCGCCAGACAGGGAACTATGGCTACACCTTC | CASRQTGNYGYTF
NA | TRBD2 | TRBJ2-2 | TRBV5-4 | TGTGCCAGCAGGACGACTAGCGGGGTCGAATACACCGGGGAGCTGTTTTTT | CASRTTSGVEYTGELFF
few | NA | TRBJ2-3 | TRBV5-1 | TGCGCCAGCAGCTCGGGGGATACGCAGTATTTT | CASSSGDTQYF
NA | TRBD1 | TRBJ2-1 | TRBV28 | TGTGCCAGCAGTTGGGACAGGGGAAATGAGCAGTTCTTC | CASSWDRGNEQFF
NA | NA | TRBJ2-5 | TRBV5-4 | TGTGCCAGCAGCTTGGGAAAGAGTTTGGAGACCCAGTACTTC | CASSLGKSLETQYF